This T cell receptor beta chain appears in the sequencing data of a study of blood T cell repertoires in COVID-19 (dated by TCRdb to 2018 to 2020). Regarding the research as a whole: The collaborator samples originated in the United States, Italy and Spain and spanned the acute and convalescent phases of COVID-19. Samples were obtained from the ongoing ImmuneRACE study (first 160 participants) and from over 1,000 subjects provided by 6 global collaborators. Deeply sampled blood TCRbeta repertoires from subjects exposed to, actively infected with, or recovered from COVID-19 were included in the dataset. HLA class I and class II types, where available, came from metadata supplied by the sample provider rather than from assay-based typing. The prospective study material was composed of cDNA or gDNA derived from T cells, B-cell-depleted T cells, or PBMCs. The sample metadata nearly always contained a de-identified subject ID, COVID-19 status, age in years and sex. The repertoires were released in a freely available public database intended as a resource for research on the immune response to SARS-CoV-2. Study-level results and caveats: Clinical and demographic metadata were provided uncurated, with the amount varying by source and participant.

Whole blood was collected in K2EDTA tubes by collaborating institutions according to the institutions' own protocols. For TCRbeta analysis, collaborators shipped samples as frozen whole blood, isolated PBMCs, or DNA extracted from either of those sample types. The CDR3 starts with the cysteine, ends with the phenylalanine, and has 16 residues. Here the CDR3 DNA is all that survives: 48 bases in frame from base 1. CDR1 and CDR2 were assigned from the germline V gene as SGDLS and YYNGEE. V drops 0 bases and J drops 3 bases, leaving 16 bases in between. In regard to this clone: The clone's antigen remains unknown. Base qualities are not provided; no much larger clone lies one nucleotide away.

TCRbeta CDR3 regions were amplified from genomic DNA by means of the immunoSEQ Assay, a bias-controlled multiplex PCR. In the original analysis: Nucleated cell counts per sample were estimated from amplification of reference gene primers within the assay. To quantify the absolute abundance of each unique TCRbeta CDR3 rearrangement, sequence reads were collapsed and filtered. Productive Simpson clonality was computed per sample as the square root of Simpson's diversity index over productive rearrangements. TCRdb holds this immuneACCESS table with in-frame rearrangements only. Some clones are missing; in checked studies, unresolved V genes explain under half, and the rest has no known cause. D and trimming were read from the DNA, whereas the V and J calls and clone size are those reported in that table. The sample contains some 100,000 clones, over 65% of them found a single time. The ten largest clones add up to around a sixth of the sample.

The sequencing input was peripheral blood. The clonotype was recovered from a woman aged 55-69 years with acute or convalescent COVID-19. This chain is built from TRBV9 and TRBJ2-7; TRBD1 is possibly the D segment (6 matching bases). At the DNA level, the sequence is TGTGCCAGCAGCGTAGCTTCTGGACAGCCGTACTACGAGCAGTACTTC. This is translated as CASSVASGQPYYEQYF.